The T cell receptor (beta chain) under discussion was sequenced for a study of shared clonotypes between healthy human individuals. V gave up 6 bases and J gave up 5 bases; unmatched junction bases: 9. The CDR3 has 15 amino acids. CDR1 and CDR2 (germline): MNHEY, SMNVEV (reference sequence). The authors loaded roughly 200 ng DNA, some 32,000 T cell genomes, into sorted-subset replicate PCRs. The repertoire was sequenced with immunoSEQ multiplex PCR; TCRdb's copy has only in-frame clones and lacks some. The data hold approximately 940,000 clones, with roughly 72% observed a single time. Turning to this clone: Its antigen is currently unknown.

Regarding the study as a whole: Shared clonotypes: 4.5% to 6.5% naive CD4, roughly 3.8% naive CD8, 2.3% memory CD4, under 0.45% memory CD8.

The chain combines TRBV27 with TRBJ2-2; 7 nucleotides agree with TRBD1. The sequenced material came from memory CD4+ T cells sorted from blood. The subset denotes: CD45RA-negative fraction. This sequence was found in a man aged 18 to 30 in good health. CDR3 DNA sequence: TGTGCCAGCAGCTATGGGACAGCCTCTACCGGGGAGCTGTTTTTT. This gives the protein CASSYGTASTGELFF.